The T cell receptor beta chain under discussion was sequenced for a study of human thymus T cells. Whole-study findings and limits: Repertoires sampled from thymus and blood appeared biased in V and J gene usage.

TCRdb's table, derived via immunoSEQ multiplex PCR, lists solely in-frame clones and lacks some. The sample includes under 70,000 clones, 94% of them seen just once. During surgery, about 0.5-1 mL peripheral blood was drawn from four of eight donors. CDR3 length equals 15 residues. V lost 6 bases and J lost 3, with 17 bases in between. The germline V gene encodes CDR1 LNHDA and CDR2 SQIVND (reference sequence). As concerns this clone: Antigen specificity is unknown.

This receptor was obtained from a boy less than two years old with a congenital heart defect but otherwise immunologically healthy. This sequence joins TRBV19 and TRBJ1-2; weak D call: TRBD1 (5 bases). Specimen: blood. CDR3 DNA: TGTGCCAGTAGGGAATTGGGGCGGGACGACTATGGCTACACCTTC. This sequence encodes CASRELGRDDYGYTF. Full variable domain (remainder filled in from reference TRBV19 and TRBJ1-2): DGGITQSPKYLFRKEGQNVTLSCEQNLNHDAMYWYRQDPGQGLRLIYYSQIVNDFQKGDIAEGYSVSREKKESFPLTVTSAQKNPTAFYLCASRELGRDDYGYTFGSGTRLTVV.